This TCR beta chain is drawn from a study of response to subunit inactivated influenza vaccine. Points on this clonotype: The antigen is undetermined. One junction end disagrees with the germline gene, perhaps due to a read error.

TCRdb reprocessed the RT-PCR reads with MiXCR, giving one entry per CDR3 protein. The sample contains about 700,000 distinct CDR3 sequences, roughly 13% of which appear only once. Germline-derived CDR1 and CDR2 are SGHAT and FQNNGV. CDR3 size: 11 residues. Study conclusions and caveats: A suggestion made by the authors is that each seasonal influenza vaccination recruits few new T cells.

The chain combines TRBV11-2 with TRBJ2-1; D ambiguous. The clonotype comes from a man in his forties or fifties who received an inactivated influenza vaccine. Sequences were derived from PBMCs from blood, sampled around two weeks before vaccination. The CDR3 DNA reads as TGTGCCAGCACCTTAATCGTGGAGCAGTTCTTC. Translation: CASTLIVEQFF.